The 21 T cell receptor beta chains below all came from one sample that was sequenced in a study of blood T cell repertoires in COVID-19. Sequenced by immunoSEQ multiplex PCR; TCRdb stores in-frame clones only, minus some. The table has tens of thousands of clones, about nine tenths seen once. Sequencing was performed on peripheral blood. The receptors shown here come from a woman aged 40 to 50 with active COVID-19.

The CDR3: CASSLSLQDVNYGYTF. CDR3 DNA sequence: TGCGCCAGCAGCTTGAGTCTACAGGACGTAAACTATGGCTACACCTTC. The genes are TRBV5-1 and TRBJ1-2; tentative D call: TRBD1 (5 bases). Trimming removed 1 base from V and 2 bases from J, with 15 bases in between. CDR3 length equals 16 residues. Germline assignment: CDR1 SGHRS and CDR2 YFSETQ.

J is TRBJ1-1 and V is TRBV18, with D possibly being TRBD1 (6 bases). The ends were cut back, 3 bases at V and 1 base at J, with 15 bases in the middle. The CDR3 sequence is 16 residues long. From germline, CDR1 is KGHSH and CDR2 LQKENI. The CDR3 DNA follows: TGTGCCAGCTCACCTCGACTCGGGACACAGAACACTGAAGCTTTCTTT. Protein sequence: CASSPRLGTQNTEAFF.

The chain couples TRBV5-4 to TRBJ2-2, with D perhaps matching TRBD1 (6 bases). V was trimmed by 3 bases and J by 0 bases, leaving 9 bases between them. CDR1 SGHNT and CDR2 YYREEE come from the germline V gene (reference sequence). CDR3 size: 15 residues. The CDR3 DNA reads TGTGCCAGCAGCTCAGGGGCCACGAACACCGGGGAGCTGTTTTTT. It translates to CASSSGATNTGELFF. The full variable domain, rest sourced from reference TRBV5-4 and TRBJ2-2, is ETGVTQSPTHLIKTRGQQVTLRCSSQSGHNTVSWYQQALGQGPQFIFQYYREEENGRGNFPPRFSGLQFPNYSSELNVNALELDDSALYLCASSSGATNTGELFFGEGSRLTVL.

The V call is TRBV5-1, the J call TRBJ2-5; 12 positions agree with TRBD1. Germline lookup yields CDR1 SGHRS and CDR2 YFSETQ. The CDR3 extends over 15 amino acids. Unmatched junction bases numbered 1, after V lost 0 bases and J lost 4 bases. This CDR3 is CASSLGGQGAETQYF. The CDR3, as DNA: TGCGCCAGCAGCTTGGGGGGACAGGGGGCAGAGACCCAGTACTTC.

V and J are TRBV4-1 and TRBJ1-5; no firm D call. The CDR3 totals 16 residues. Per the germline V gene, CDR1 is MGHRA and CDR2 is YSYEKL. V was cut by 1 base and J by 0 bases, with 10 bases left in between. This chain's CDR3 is CASSQAVVVSNQPQHF. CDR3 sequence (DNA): TGCGCCAGCAGCCAAGCGGTGGTAGTTAGCAATCAGCCCCAGCATTTT.

The CDR3 nucleotides read TGTGCCAGTGAGGGAACGGGACAGGGAACTAATGAAAAACTGTTTTTT. This sequence encodes CASEGTGQGTNEKLFF. The chain carries TRBV2 and TRBJ1-4, with TRBD1 identical over 9 bases. The germline CDR1 and CDR2 sequences are SNHLY and FYNNEI. The V gene end was trimmed by 9 bases and the J gene end by 1 base; junction bases not matched to a gene: 9. This CDR3 comprises 16 residues.

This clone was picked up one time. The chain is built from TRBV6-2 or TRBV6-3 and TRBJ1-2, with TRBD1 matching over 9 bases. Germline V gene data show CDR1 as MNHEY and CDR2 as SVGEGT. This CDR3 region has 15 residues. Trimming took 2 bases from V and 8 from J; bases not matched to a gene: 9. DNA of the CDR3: TGTGCCAGCAGTTACAATACAGGGGGCGGTCAAGGCTACACCTTC. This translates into CASSYNTGGGQGYTF.

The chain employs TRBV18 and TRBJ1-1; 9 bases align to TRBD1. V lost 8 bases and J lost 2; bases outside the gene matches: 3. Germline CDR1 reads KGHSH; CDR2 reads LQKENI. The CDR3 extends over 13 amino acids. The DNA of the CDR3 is TGTGCCAGCCGACAGGGGGGAAACACTGAAGCTTTCTTT. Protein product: CASRQGGNTEAFF.

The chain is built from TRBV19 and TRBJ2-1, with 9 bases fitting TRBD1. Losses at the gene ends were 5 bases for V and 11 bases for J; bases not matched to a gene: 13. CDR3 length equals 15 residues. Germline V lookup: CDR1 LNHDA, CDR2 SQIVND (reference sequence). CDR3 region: CASSDSGTGKYKQFF. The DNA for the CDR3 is TGTGCCAGTAGTGACAGCGGGACAGGGAAATACAAGCAGTTCTTC.

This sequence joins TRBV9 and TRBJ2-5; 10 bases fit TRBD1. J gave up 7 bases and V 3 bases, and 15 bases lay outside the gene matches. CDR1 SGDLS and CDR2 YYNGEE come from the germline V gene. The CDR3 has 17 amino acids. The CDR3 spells CASSGGSRDRGYVTQYF. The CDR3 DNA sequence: TGTGCCAGCAGCGGGGGAAGCCGGGACAGGGGTTATGTGACCCAGTACTTC. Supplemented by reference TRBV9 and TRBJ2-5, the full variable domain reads DSGVTQTPKHLITATGQRVTLRCSPRSGDLSVYWYQQSLDQGLQFLIQYYNGEERAKGNILERFSAQQFPDLHSELNLSSLELGDSALYFCASSGGSRDRGYVTQYFGPGTRLLVL.

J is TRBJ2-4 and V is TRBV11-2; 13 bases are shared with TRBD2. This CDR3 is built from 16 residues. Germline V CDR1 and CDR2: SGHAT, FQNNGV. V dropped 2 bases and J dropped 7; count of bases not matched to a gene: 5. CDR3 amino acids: CASSLLTSGGSNIQYF. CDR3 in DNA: TGTGCCAGCAGCTTACTGACTAGCGGGGGGAGTAACATTCAGTACTTC.

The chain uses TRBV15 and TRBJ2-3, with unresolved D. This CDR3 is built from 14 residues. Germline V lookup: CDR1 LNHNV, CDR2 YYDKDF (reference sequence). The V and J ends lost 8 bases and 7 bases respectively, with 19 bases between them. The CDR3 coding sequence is TGTGCCACCCGGGTGGGTCTAACGTCCCATACGCAGTATTTT. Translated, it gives CATRVGLTSHTQYF.

DNA for the CDR3: TGTGCCAGCACCAATTGGGGCAGTAGCACAGATACGCAGTATTTT. This sequence encodes CASTNWGSSTDTQYF. The chain combines TRBV5-6 with TRBJ2-3, with a possible D match to TRBD1 (5 bases). The CDR3 totals 15 residues. In germline, CDR1 is SGHDT, CDR2 YYEEEE. Trimming shortened V by 6 bases and J by 0 bases, and 14 bases separated the two germline ends.

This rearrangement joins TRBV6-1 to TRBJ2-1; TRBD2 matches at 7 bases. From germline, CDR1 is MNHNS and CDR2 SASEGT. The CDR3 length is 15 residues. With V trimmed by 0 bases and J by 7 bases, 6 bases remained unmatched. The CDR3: CASSEAAGRLNEQFF. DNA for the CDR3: TGTGCCAGCAGTGAAGCAGCGGGGCGGCTAAATGAGCAGTTCTTC.

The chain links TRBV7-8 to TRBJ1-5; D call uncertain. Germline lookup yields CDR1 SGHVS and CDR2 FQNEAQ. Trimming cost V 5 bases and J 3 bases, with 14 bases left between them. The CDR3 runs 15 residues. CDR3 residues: CASSPRERANQPQHF. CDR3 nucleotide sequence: TGTGCCAGCAGCCCCCGGGAGCGGGCCAATCAGCCCCAGCATTTT.

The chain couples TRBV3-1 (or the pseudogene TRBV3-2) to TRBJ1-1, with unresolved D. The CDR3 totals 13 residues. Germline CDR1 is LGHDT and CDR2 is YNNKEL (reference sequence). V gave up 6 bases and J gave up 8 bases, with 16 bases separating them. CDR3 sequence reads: CASSQSTRVEAFF. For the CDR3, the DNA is TGTGCCAGCAGTCAGAGTACCCGGGTCGAAGCTTTCTTT.

DNA of the CDR3: TGTGCCAGCTCGCCGGGGGCGGGAGATAACAATGAGCAGTTCTTC. The encoded protein is CASSPGAGDNNEQFF. The chain joins TRBV18 to TRBJ2-1; D may be TRBD2 (7 bases). Trimming pared 6 bases from V and 5 bases from J, leaving 17 bases between. Germline V lookup: CDR1 KGHSH, CDR2 LQKENI. The CDR3 is 15 residues long.

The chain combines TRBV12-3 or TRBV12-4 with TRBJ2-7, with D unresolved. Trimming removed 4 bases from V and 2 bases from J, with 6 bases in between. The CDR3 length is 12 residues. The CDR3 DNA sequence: TGTGCCAGCAGTTCCGCGGCCTACGAGCAGTACTTC. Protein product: CASSSAAYEQYF.

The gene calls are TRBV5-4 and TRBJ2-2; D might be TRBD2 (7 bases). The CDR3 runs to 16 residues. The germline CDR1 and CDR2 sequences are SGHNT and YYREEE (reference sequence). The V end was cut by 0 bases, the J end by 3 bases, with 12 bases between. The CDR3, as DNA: TGTGCCAGCAGCTTGGAAGGGGGGGGCTACACCGGGGAGCTGTTTTTT. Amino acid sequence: CASSLEGGGYTGELFF.

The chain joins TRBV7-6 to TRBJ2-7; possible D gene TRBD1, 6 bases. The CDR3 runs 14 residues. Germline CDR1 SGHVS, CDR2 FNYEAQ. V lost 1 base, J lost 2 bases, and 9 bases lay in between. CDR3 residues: CASSLVSGAYEQYF. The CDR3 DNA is TGTGCCAGCAGCTTAGTTTCAGGGGCCTACGAGCAGTACTTC.

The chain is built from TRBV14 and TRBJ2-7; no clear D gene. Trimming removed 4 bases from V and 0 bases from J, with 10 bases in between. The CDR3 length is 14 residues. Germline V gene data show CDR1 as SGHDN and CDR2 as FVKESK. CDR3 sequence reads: CASSPRVSSYEQYF. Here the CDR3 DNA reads TGTGCCAGCAGCCCCCGAGTGAGCTCCTACGAGCAGTACTTC.